This TCR beta chain was sequenced in a study of T cell changes during pregnancy in multiple sclerosis. Trimming stripped 2 bases from V and 0 bases from J, with 10 bases between. CDR3 length: 15 amino acids. Sequenced by immunoSEQ multiplex PCR; TCRdb stores in-frame clones only, minus some. This sample has some 81,000 clones; about 93% occur once, and the top ten carry around 2.6%. This clone came up once. The material sequenced was peripheral blood, taken after pregnancy. The receptor was isolated from a female donor in good health, enrolled as a control in a pregnancy study. The chain carries TRBV5-3 and TRBJ2-3; D ambiguous. TRBV5-3 is given ORF status, its function remaining uncertain. Here the CDR3 DNA reads TGTGCCAGAAGCTTTAACTCCACTAGCACAGATACGCAGTATTTT. Amino acid sequence: CARSFNSTSTDTQYF.